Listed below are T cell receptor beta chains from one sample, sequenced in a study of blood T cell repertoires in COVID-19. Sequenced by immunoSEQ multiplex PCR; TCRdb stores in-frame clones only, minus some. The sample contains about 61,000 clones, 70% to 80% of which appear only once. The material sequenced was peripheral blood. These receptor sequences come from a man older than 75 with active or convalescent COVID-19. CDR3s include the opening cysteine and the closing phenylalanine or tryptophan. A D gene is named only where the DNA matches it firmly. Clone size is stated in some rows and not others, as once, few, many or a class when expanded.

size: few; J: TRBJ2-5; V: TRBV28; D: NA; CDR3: CASSAQYQETQYF; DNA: TGTGCCAGCAGTGCCCAGTACCAAGAGACCCAGTACTTC
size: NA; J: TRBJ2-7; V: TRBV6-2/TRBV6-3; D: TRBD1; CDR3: CASSYSQDTGVPYEQYF; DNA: TGTGCCAGCAGTTACTCGCAGGATACAGGGGTCCCCTACGAGCAGTACTTC
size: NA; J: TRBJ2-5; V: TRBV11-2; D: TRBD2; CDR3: CASSPRTVWREGGKTQYF; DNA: TGTGCCAGCAGCCCACGAACGGTCTGGCGGGAGGGGGGGAAGACCCAGTACTTC
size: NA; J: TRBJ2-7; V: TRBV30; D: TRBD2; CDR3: CACKPALAGGPWYF; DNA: TGTGCCTGTAAGCCCGCGCTAGCGGGAGGGCCCTGGTACTTC
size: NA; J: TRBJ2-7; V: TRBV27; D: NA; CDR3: CASSLKGDEQYF; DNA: TGTGCCAGCAGTTTAAAGGGGGACGAGCAGTACTTC
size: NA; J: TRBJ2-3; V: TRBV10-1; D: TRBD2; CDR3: CASSEGLAGGIWVTDTQYF; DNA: TGCGCCAGCAGTGAGGGACTAGCGGGAGGAATTTGGGTCACAGATACGCAGTATTTT
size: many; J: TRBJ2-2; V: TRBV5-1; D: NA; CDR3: CASSLAGVNTGELFF; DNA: TGCGCCAGCAGCTTGGCCGGGGTGAACACCGGGGAGCTGTTTTTT
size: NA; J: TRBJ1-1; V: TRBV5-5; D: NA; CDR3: CASSLNAGSNTEAFF; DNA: TGTGCCAGCAGCTTGAACGCGGGATCGAACACTGAAGCTTTCTTT
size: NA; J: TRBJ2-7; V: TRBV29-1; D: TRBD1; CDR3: CSGSSGTGEGEQYF; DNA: TGCAGCGGGTCTTCCGGGACAGGGGAAGGCGAGCAGTACTTC
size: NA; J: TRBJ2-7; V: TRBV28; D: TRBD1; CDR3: CASPPRAGQGGYEQYF; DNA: TGTGCCAGTCCTCCTCGAGCCGGACAGGGAGGATACGAGCAGTACTTC
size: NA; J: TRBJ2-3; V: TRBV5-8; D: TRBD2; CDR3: CASSYGLAGGPDTQYF; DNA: TGTGCCAGCAGCTACGGACTAGCGGGGGGTCCAGATACGCAGTATTTT
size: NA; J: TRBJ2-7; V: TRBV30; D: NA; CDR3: CAWDGGSYEQYF; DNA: TGTGCCTGGGACGGGGGCTCCTACGAGCAGTACTTC
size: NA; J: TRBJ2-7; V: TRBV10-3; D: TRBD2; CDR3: CAISESTLAGGPYEQYF; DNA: TGTGCCATCAGTGAGTCGACTCTGGCGGGGGGGCCGTACGAGCAGTACTTC
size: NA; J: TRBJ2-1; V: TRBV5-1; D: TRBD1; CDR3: CASSYDRGTGDQFF; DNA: TGCGCCAGCAGCTACGATCGTGGGACAGGGGATCAGTTCTTC
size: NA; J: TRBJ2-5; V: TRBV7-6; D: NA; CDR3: CASSSWGGVIETQYF; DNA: TGTGCCAGCAGCTCTTGGGGGGGCGTCATCGAGACCCAGTACTTC
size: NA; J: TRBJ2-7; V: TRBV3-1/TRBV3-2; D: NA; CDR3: CASSQAGGEEQYF; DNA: TGTGCCAGCAGCCAAGCTGGAGGGGAAGAGCAGTACTTC
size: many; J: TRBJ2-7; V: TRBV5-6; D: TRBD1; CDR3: CASSNRDRGFNEQYF; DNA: TGTGCCAGCAGCAACCGGGACAGGGGTTTCAACGAGCAGTACTTC
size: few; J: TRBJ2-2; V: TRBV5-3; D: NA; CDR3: CARSEDTGPSDTGELFF; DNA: TGTGCCAGAAGCGAGGATACAGGACCCTCGGACACCGGGGAGCTGTTTTTT
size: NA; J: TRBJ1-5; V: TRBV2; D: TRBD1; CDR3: CASRDTGGSYQPQHF; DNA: TGTGCCAGCAGGGATACAGGGGGCTCTTATCAGCCCCAGCATTTT
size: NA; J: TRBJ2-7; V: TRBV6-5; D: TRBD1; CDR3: CASSYFRDRGGYEQYF; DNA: TGTGCCAGCAGTTACTTTCGAGACAGGGGAGGCTACGAGCAGTACTTC
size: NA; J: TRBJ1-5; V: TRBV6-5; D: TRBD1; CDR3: CASSGIQGGNQPQHF; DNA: TGTGCCAGCAGCGGAATCCAGGGGGGCAATCAGCCCCAGCATTTT
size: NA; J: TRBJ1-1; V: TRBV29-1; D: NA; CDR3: CSVPRDNSNEAFF; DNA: TGCAGCGTTCCCAGGGATAACTCGAATGAAGCTTTCTTT
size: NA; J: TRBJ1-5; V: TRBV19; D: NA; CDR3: CASTLGLGVHQPQHF; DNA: TGTGCCAGTACCCTTGGACTGGGAGTCCATCAGCCCCAGCATTTT
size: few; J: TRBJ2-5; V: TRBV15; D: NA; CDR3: CATSSYRLGTFLKETQYF; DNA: TGTGCCACCAGCAGTTATCGACTCGGGACATTCTTGAAAGAGACCCAGTACTTC
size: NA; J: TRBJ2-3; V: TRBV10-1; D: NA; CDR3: CASSDDSLAPQYF; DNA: TGCGCCAGCAGTGACGACAGCTTAGCCCCCCAGTATTTT
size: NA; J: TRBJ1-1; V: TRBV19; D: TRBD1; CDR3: CASRVWDRKNTEAFF; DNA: TGTGCCAGTAGGGTTTGGGACAGAAAGAACACTGAAGCTTTCTTT
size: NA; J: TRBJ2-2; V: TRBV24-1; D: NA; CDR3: CATSDFTGPSGELFF; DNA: TGTGCCACCAGTGATTTTACAGGACCATCCGGGGAGCTGTTTTTT
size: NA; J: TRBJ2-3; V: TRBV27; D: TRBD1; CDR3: CASSPLTGDRTDTQYF; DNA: TGTGCCAGCAGTCCCCTGACAGGGGACCGCACAGATACGCAGTATTTT
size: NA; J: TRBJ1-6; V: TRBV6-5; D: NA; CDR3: CASSYRRSSYNSPLHF; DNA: TGTGCCAGCAGTTACCGTAGGAGCTCCTATAATTCACCCCTCCACTTT
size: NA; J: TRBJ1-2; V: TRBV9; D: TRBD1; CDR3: CASSVPGTVKNYGYTF; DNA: TGTGCCAGCAGCGTACCTGGGACAGTGAAAAACTATGGCTACACCTTC
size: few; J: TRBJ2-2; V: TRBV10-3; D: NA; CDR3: CAISATGVTGELFF; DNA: TGTGCCATCAGTGCTACAGGTGTCACCGGGGAGCTGTTTTTT
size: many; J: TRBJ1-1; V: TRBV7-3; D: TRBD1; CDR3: CASSLQGATTEAFF; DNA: TGTGCCAGCAGCTTACAGGGGGCGACGACTGAAGCTTTCTTT
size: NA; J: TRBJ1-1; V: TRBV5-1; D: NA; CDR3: CASSRGDTEAFF; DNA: TGCGCCAGCAGTCGGGGGGACACTGAAGCTTTCTTT
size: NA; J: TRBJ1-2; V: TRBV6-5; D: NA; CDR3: CASSYLGGGYGYTF; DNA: TGTGCCAGCAGTTACCTGGGGGGTGGCTATGGCTACACCTTC
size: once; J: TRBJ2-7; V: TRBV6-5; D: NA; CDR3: CASGGKVSPYEQYF; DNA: TGTGCCAGCGGGGGGAAGGTGAGCCCCTACGAGCAGTACTTC